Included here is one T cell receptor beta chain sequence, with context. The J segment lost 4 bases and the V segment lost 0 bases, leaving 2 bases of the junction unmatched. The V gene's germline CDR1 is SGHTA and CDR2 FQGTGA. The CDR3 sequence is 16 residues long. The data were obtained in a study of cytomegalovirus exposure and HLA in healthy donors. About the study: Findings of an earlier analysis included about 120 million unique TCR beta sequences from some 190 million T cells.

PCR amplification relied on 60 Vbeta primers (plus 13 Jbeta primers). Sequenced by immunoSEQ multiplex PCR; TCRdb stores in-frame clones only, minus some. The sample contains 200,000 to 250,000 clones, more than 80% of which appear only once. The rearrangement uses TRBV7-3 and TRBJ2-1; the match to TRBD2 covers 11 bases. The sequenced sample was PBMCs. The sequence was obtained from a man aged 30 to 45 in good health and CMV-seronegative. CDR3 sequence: CASSLTGTSGYNEQFF. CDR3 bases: TGTGCCAGCAGCTTAACCGGGACTAGCGGTTACAATGAGCAGTTCTTC.